This T cell receptor beta chain was sequenced in a study of blood T cell repertoires in COVID-19. Study in general: Donors in the United States, Italy and Spain gave samples during acute or convalescent COVID-19. From T cells, B-cell-depleted T cells, or PBMCs came the material, which was cDNA or gDNA.

Per the original data handling: Nucleated cell number was recorded as an estimate derived from reference gene primer amplification. Sequencing used immunoSEQ multiplex PCR; TCRdb keeps in-frame clones, though not all of them. V and J calls and clone size come straight from that table; D and trimming were deduced from the DNA. This sample has around 68,000 clones, with roughly 91% found just once. The CDR3 has 15 residues. V was pared by 0 bases and J by 7 bases, with 16 bases between. Germline-derived CDR1 and CDR2 are GTSNPN and SVGIG (reference sequence). Specimen: peripheral blood. The clonotype was recovered from a man between 50 and 59 years old with active COVID-19. The gene calls are TRBV30 and TRBJ2-1; D is unresolved. CDR3 loop: CAWSVLEIARNEQFF. The CDR3, as DNA: TGTGCCTGGAGTGTACTTGAGATTGCGAGGAATGAGCAGTTCTTC.